This T cell receptor beta chain was sequenced for a study of cytomegalovirus exposure and HLA in healthy donors. Overall study findings and caveats: Segments of the TCR beta V type were, in most cases, productive about 87% or about 30% of the time in an earlier analysis. According to reports, the classifier identified cytomegalovirus status with high specificity and sensitivity. Highly shared variants forming one cluster were likely a sequencing artifact.

In the case of this clone: What it binds is unknown.

The CDR3 consists of 18 residues. The V gene end was trimmed by 5 bases and the J gene end by 1 base; junction bases not matched to a gene: 14. CDR1 SNHLY and CDR2 FYNNEI come from the germline V gene. Primers: 60 Vbeta forward and 13 Jbeta reverse. Sequenced by immunoSEQ multiplex PCR; TCRdb stores in-frame clones only, minus some. The sample shows under 150,000 clones, around 78% of them seen only once. The material sequenced was PBMCs. The V call is TRBV2, the J call TRBJ1-2; 9 bases match TRBD1. This receptor was taken from a woman aged 40 to 49 in good health and CMV-seropositive. CDR3 sequence (DNA): TGTGCCAGCAGTCAAAGCCCGGGACAGGGTTTCCTTAACTATGGCTACACCTTC. Its protein product is CASSQSPGQGFLNYGYTF.